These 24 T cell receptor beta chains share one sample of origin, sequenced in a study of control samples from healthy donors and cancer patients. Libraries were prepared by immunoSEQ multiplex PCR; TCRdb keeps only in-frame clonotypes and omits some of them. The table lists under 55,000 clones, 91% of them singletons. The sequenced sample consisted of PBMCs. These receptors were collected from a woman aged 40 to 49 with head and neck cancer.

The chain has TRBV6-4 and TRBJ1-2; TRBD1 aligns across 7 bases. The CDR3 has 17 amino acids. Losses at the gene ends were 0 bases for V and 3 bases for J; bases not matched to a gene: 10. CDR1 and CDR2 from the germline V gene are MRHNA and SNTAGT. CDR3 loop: CASSDSITGAAYYGYTF. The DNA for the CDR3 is TGTGCCAGCAGTGACTCAATTACAGGGGCTGCGTACTATGGCTACACCTTC.

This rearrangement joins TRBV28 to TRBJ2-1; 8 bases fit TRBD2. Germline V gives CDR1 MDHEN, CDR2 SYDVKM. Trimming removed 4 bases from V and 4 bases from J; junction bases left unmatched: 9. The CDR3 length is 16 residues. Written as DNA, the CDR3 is TGTGCCAGCAGTTCAAGGCGGACTAGCAGTTACAATGAGCAGTTCTTC. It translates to CASSSRRTSSYNEQFF.

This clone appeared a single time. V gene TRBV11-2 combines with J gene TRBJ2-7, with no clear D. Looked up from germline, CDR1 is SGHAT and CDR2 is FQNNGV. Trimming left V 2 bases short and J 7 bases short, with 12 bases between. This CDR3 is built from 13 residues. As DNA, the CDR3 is TGTGCCAGCAGCTTACAGAATTTGGGGGAGCAGTACTTC. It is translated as CASSLQNLGEQYF.

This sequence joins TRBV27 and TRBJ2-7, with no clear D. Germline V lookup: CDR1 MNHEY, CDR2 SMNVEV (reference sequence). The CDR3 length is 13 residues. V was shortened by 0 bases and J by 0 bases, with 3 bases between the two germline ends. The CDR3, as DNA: TGTGCCAGCAGTTTATCCCGCTCCTACGAGCAGTACTTC. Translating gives CASSLSRSYEQYF.

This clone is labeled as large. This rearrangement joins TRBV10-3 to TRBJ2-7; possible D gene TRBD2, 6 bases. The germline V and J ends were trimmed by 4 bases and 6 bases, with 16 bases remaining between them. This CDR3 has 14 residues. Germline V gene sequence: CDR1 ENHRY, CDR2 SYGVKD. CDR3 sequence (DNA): TGTGCCATCAGTGGAGGGGAGGAAATCGGCGAGCAGTACTTC. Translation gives CAISGGEEIGEQYF.

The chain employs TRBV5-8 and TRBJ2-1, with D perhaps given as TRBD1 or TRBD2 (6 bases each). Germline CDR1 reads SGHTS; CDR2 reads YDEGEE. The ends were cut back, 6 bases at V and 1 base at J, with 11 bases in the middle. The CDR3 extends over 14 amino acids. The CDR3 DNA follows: TGTGCCAGCAAAGGAGGGGGGTCCTACAATGAGCAGTTCTTC. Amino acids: CASKGGGSYNEQFF.

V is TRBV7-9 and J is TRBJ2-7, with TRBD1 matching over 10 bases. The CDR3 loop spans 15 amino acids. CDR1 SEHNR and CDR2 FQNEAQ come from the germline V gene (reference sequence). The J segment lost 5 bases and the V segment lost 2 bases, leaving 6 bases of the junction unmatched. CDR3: CASSLRGQGGNEQYF. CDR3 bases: TGTGCCAGCAGCTTACGTGGACAGGGGGGCAACGAGCAGTACTTC.

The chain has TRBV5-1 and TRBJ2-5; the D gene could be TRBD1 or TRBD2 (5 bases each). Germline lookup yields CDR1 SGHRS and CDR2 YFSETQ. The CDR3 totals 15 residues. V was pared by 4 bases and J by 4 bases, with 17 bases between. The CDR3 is CASSAAGSPGETQYF. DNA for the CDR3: TGCGCCAGCAGCGCAGCAGGGAGTCCGGGAGAGACCCAGTACTTC.

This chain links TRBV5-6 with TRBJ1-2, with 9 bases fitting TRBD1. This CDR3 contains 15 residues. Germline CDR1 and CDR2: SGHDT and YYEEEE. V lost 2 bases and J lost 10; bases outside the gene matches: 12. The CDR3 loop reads CASSFQSPGQGVYTF. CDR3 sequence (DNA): TGTGCCAGCAGCTTCCAATCCCCGGGACAGGGAGTCTACACCTTC.

The CDR3 is CASSYTEAFF. The CDR3 nucleotides are TGTGCCAGCTCTTACACTGAAGCTTTCTTT. The V gene is TRBV28, the J gene TRBJ1-1; no reliable D call. The germline V and J ends were trimmed by 8 bases and 3 bases, with 4 bases remaining between them. The CDR3 loop spans 10 amino acids. Germline V gene sequence: CDR1 MDHEN, CDR2 SYDVKM.

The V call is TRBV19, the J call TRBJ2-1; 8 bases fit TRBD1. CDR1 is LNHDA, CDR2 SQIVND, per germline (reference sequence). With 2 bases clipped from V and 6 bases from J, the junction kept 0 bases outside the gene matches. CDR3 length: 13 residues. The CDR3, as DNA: TGTGCCAGTAGTATACAGGGGGCCAATGAGCAGTTCTTC. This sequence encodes CASSIQGANEQFF. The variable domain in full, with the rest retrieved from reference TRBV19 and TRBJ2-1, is DGGITQSPKYLFRKEGQNVTLSCEQNLNHDAMYWYRQDPGQGLRLIYYSQIVNDFQKGDIAEGYSVSREKKESFPLTVTSAQKNPTAFYLCASSIQGANEQFFGPGTRLTVL.

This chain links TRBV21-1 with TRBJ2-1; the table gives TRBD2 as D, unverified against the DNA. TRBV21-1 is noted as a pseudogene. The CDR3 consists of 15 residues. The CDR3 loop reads CASSKGKRTLSEQFF. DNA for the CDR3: TGTGCCAGCAGCAAAGGTAAGAGAACCCTTTCAGAGCAGTTCTTC.

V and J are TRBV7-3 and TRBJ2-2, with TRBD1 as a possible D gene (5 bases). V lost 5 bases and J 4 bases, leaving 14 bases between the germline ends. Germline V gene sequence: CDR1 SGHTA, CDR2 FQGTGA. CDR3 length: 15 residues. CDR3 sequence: CASSAQGLGTGELFF. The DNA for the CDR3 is TGTGCCAGCAGCGCCCAGGGTCTGGGCACCGGGGAGCTGTTTTTT.

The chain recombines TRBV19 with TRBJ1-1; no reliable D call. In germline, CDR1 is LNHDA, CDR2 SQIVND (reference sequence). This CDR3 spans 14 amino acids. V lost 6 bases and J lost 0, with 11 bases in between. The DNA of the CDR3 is TGTGCCAGTAGGGGAGGCAATCTGAACACTGAAGCTTTCTTT. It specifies CASRGGNLNTEAFF.

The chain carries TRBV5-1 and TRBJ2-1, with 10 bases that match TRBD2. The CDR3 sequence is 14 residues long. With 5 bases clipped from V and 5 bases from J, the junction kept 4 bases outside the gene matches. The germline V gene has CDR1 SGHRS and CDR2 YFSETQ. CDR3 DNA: TGCGCCAGCAGTTCAACTAGCGGGAACAATGAGCAGTTCTTC. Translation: CASSSTSGNNEQFF.

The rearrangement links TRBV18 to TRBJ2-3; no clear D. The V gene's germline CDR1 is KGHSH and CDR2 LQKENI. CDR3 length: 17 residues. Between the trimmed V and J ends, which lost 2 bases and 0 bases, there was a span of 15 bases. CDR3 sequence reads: CASSPGLFKSSTDTQYF. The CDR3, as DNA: TGTGCCAGCTCACCAGGTCTTTTCAAATCAAGCACAGATACGCAGTATTTT.

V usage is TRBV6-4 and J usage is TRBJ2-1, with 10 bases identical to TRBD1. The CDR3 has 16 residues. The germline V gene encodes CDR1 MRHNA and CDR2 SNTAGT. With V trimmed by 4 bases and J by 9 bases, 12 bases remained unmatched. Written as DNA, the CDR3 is TGTGCCAGCAGTGCTTTACCGGGACAGGGGAGTCTTGAGCAGTTCTTC. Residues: CASSALPGQGSLEQFF.

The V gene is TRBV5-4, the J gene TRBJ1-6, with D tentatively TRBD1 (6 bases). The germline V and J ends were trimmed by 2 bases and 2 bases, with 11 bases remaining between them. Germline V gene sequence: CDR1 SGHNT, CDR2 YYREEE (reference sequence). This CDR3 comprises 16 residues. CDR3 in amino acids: CASSFPRGTYNSPLHF. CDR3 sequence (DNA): TGTGCCAGCAGCTTCCCAAGGGGGACCTATAATTCACCCCTCCACTTT.

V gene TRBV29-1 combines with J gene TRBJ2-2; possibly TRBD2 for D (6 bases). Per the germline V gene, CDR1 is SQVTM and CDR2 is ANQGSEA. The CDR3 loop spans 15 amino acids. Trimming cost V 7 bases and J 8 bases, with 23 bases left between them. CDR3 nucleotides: TGCAGCGCCGCGGGACCATCGGGTATGGGGGGGGAGCTGTTTTTT. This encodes CSAAGPSGMGGELFF.

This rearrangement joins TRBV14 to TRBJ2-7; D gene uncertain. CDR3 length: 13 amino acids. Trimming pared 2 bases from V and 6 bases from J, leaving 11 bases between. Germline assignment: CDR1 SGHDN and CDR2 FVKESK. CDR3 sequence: CASSQHDIREQYF. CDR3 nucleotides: TGTGCCAGCAGCCAACATGACATCCGCGAGCAGTACTTC. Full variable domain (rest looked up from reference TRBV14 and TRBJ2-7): EAGVTQFPSHSVIEKGQTVTLRCDPISGHDNLYWYRRVMGKEIKFLLHFVKESKQDESGMPNNRFLAERTGGTYSTLKVQPAELEDSGVYFCASSQHDIREQYFGPGTRLTVT.

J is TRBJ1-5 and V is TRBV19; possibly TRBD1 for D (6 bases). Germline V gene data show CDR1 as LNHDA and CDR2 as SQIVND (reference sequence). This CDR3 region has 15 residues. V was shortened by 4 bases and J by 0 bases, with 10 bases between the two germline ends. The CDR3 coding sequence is TGTGCCAGTAGTAGGGGGGCTTCTAGCAATCAGCCCCAGCATTTT. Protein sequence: CASSRGASSNQPQHF. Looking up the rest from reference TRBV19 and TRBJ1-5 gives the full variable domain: DGGITQSPKYLFRKEGQNVTLSCEQNLNHDAMYWYRQDPGQGLRLIYYSQIVNDFQKGDIAEGYSVSREKKESFPLTVTSAQKNPTAFYLCASSRGASSNQPQHFGDGTRLSIL.

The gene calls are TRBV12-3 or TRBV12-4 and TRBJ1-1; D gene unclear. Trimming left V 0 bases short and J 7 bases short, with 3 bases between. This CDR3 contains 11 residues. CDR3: CASSLAGEAFF. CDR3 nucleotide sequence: TGTGCCAGCAGTTTAGCAGGTGAAGCTTTCTTT.

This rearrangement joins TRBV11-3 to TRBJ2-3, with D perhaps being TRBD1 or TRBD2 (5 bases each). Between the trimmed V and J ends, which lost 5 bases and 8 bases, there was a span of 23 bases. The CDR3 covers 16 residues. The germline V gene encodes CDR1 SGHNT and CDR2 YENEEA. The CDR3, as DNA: TGTGCCAGCAGCGCCGGGACGGATATCAAGTCATTTACGCAGTATTTT. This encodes CASSAGTDIKSFTQYF.

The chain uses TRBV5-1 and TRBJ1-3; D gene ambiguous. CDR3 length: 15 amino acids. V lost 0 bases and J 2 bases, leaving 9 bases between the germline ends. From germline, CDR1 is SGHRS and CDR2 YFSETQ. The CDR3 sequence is CASSLDSAPGNTIYF. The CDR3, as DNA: TGCGCCAGCAGCTTGGACAGCGCCCCTGGAAACACCATATATTTT.